This is a list of T cell receptor beta chains from one sample in a study of cytomegalovirus exposure and HLA in healthy donors. The data were produced by immunoSEQ multiplex PCR, yet TCRdb's version contains in-frame clones alone and is incomplete. The sample contains some 110,000 clones, 50% to 80% of which appear only once. The sample comprised PBMCs. The receptors were sampled from a woman in her thirties or forties in good health and CMV-seropositive. Both conserved end residues are part of each CDR3. Each record gives: D gene, clone size, J gene, V gene, CDR3 protein, CDR3 DNA. A D gene is named only where the DNA matches it firmly. Only some rows state a clone size, as once, few, many or a class for expanded clones.

>TRBD1|-|TRBJ1-1|TRBV11-2
CASSLGTGYTEAFF
TGTGCCAGCAGCTTAGGGACAGGGTACACTGAAGCTTTCTTT
>TRBD1|-|TRBJ1-1|TRBV10-3
CAISGTGGTEAFF
TGTGCCATCAGTGGGACAGGGGGCACTGAAGCTTTCTTT
>-|-|TRBJ1-1|TRBV11-2
CASSIGVRGGSFF
TGTGCCAGCAGTATAGGAGTTAGGGGTGGGTCTTTCTTT
>-|few|TRBJ1-1|TRBV5-1
CASSLGSGVQNTEAFF
TGCGCCAGCAGCTTGGGTTCGGGGGTACAGAACACTGAAGCTTTCTTT
>TRBD2|-|TRBJ2-7|TRBV5-1
CASSPTQTSEPWEEQYF
TGCGCCAGCAGCCCAACCCAAACTAGCGAACCGTGGGAGGAGCAGTACTTC
>-|-|TRBJ2-7|TRBV5-1
CASSLEWDKSYEQYF
TGCGCCAGCAGCTTGGAATGGGACAAATCCTACGAGCAGTACTTC
>TRBD1|-|TRBJ2-3|TRBV6-4
CASSPGGEGSTDTQYF
TGTGCCAGCAGCCCAGGGGGTGAGGGGAGCACAGATACGCAGTATTTT
>TRBD1|-|TRBJ2-7|TRBV6-1
CASSVTGETYEQYF
TGTGCCAGCTCCGTGACAGGGGAAACCTACGAGCAGTACTTC
>TRBD1|-|TRBJ1-2|TRBV7-9
CASSLPKTGEEGYTF
TGTGCCAGCAGCCTACCGAAGACAGGGGAGGAAGGCTACACCTTC
>TRBD1|-|TRBJ1-2|TRBV5-1
CASSSSRGRGELDYGYTF
TGCGCCAGCAGCTCGTCAAGGGGGCGCGGGGAACTCGACTATGGCTACACCTTC
>TRBD1|-|TRBJ1-1|TRBV20-1
CSAIQGREAFF
TGCAGTGCCATACAGGGGCGTGAAGCTTTCTTT
>-|few|TRBJ1-6|TRBV6-4
CASSEGPGDSPLHF
TGTGCCAGCAGTGAGGGACCAGGGGATTCACCCCTCCACTTT
>TRBD1|-|TRBJ2-4|TRBV6-5
CASSYHKETGENIQYF
TGTGCCAGCAGTTACCACAAGGAGACAGGGGAAAACATTCAGTACTTC
>-|-|TRBJ2-3|TRBV18
CASSPQPTVPYTTDTQYF
TGTGCCAGCTCACCACAGCCGACAGTCCCGTACACCACAGATACGCAGTATTTT
>-|-|TRBJ2-1|TRBV7-9
CASSLAGVGEQFF
TGTGCCAGCAGCTTAGCGGGCGTAGGTGAGCAGTTCTTC
>TRBD1|-|TRBJ1-1|TRBV5-6
CASSRTGGQLNTEAFF
TGTGCCAGCAGCCGGACAGGGGGCCAACTGAACACTGAAGCTTTCTTT
>-|few|TRBJ1-6|TRBV30
CAWSVQYNSPLHF
TGTGCCTGGAGTGTACAATATAATTCACCCCTCCACTTT
>-|few|TRBJ1-1|TRBV19
CASSLWGPGEAFF
TGTGCCAGTAGCCTCTGGGGGCCCGGGGAGGCTTTCTTT
>TRBD2|-|TRBJ2-4|TRBV5-1
CASSLAGTTMGSKNIQYF
TGCGCCAGCAGCTTGGCCGGGACTACCATGGGGTCCAAAAACATTCAGTACTTC
>TRBD1|-|TRBJ2-2|TRBV7-3
CASSSNRQGITGELFF
TGTGCCAGCAGCTCAAACAGACAGGGGATCACCGGGGAGCTGTTTTTT
>-|few|TRBJ1-1|TRBV9
CASRSPNGEEAFF
TGTGCCAGCAGGTCCCCGAACGGAGAAGAAGCTTTCTTT
>-|once|TRBJ1-1|TRBV29-1
CSVVETGRAFF
TGCAGCGTTGTTGAGACAGGTCGAGCTTTCTTT
>TRBD1|few|TRBJ1-2|TRBV27
CASGLGQGAGGYTF
TGTGCCAGCGGGCTTGGACAGGGGGCGGGTGGCTACACCTTC
>-|-|TRBJ2-7|TRBV6-1
CASSDGGGVLYEQYF
TGTGCCAGCAGTGACGGAGGAGGGGTGCTGTACGAGCAGTACTTC
>-|-|TRBJ2-3|TRBV7-9
CASSLGISASTDTQYF
TGTGCCAGCAGCTTAGGCATTAGCGCCAGCACAGATACGCAGTATTTT
>TRBD2|-|TRBJ2-1|TRBV29-1
CSGQTSGRGQFF
TGCAGCGGACAGACTAGCGGGAGAGGGCAGTTCTTC
>TRBD1|-|TRBJ1-1|TRBV7-9
CASSSADRGTEAFF
TGTGCCAGCAGCTCGGCCGACAGGGGAACTGAAGCTTTCTTT
>TRBD1|-|TRBJ1-1|TRBV5-1
CASSDTTGVNTEAFF
TGCGCCAGCAGCGATACGACAGGGGTGAACACTGAAGCTTTCTTT
>TRBD1|-|TRBJ1-4|TRBV7-6
CASSGTGITNEKLFF
TGTGCCAGCAGCGGGACAGGGATCACTAATGAAAAACTGTTTTTT
>TRBD1|few|TRBJ2-7|TRBV6-6
CASSWGGQGYIEQYF
TGTGCCAGCAGCTGGGGGGGACAGGGATACATCGAGCAGTACTTC
>-|-|TRBJ2-7|TRBV29-1
CSVGWGAPGEQYF
TGCAGCGTTGGTTGGGGAGCTCCGGGCGAGCAGTACTTC
>TRBD1|-|TRBJ1-5|TRBV9
CASSVGPDRGQPQHF
TGTGCCAGCAGCGTAGGTCCCGACAGGGGTCAGCCCCAGCATTTT
>TRBD1|-|TRBJ1-2|TRBV5-6
CASSLDLEGASTF
TGTGCCAGCAGCTTGGATCTGGAGGGGGCCAGCACCTTC
>-|-|TRBJ1-4|TRBV19
CASSMKGFGEKLFF
TGTGCCAGTAGTATGAAGGGGTTTGGGGAAAAACTGTTTTTT
>TRBD1|-|TRBJ1-2|TRBV19
CASSTRTGIPTPSNYGYTF
TGTGCCAGTAGCACCAGGACAGGGATCCCCACTCCCTCTAACTATGGCTACACCTTC
>TRBD1|-|TRBJ2-6|TRBV27
CASSLLTGGRSGANVLTF
TGTGCCAGCAGTCTTTTGACAGGGGGTCGCTCTGGGGCCAACGTCCTGACTTTC
>TRBD2|once|TRBJ2-7|TRBV28
CASSLLTSATHEQYF
TGTGCCAGCAGTTTATTGACTAGCGCCACCCACGAGCAGTACTTC
>-|-|TRBJ1-1|TRBV10-2
CASSESAGQTEAFF
TGCGCCAGCAGTGAGTCTGCGGGCCAAACTGAAGCTTTCTTT
>-|few|TRBJ1-1|TRBV18
CASSPQADTEAFF
TGTGCCAGCTCACCACAGGCGGACACTGAAGCTTTCTTT
>-|-|TRBJ2-3|TRBV5-1
CASSLVGTSTDTQYF
TGCGCCAGCAGCTTGGTAGGGACTAGCACAGATACGCAGTATTTT
>TRBD1|-|TRBJ2-7|TRBV13
CASSRMTGLHEQYF
TGTGCCAGCAGCCGCATGACAGGGCTCCACGAGCAGTACTTC
>-|-|TRBJ1-5|TRBV6-5
CASSPEGRSNQPQHF
TGTGCCAGCAGCCCCGAGGGCCGTAGCAATCAGCCCCAGCATTTT
>-|-|TRBJ2-7|TRBV18
CASSVGGSGSYEQYF
TGTGCCAGCTCAGTCGGCGGAAGCGGCTCCTACGAGCAGTACTTC
>-|-|TRBJ2-7|TRBV7-7
CASSLEQGGTYEQYF
TGTGCTAGCAGCTTAGAACAGGGTGGCACCTACGAGCAGTACTTC
>-|-|TRBJ1-1|TRBV9
CASSPPDWVPNTEAFF
TGTGCCAGCAGCCCCCCGGACTGGGTCCCGAACACTGAAGCTTTCTTT
>TRBD2|-|TRBJ2-7|TRBV5-1
CASTPSGSGDYEQYF
TGCGCCAGCACCCCTAGCGGGAGTGGGGACTACGAGCAGTACTTC
>TRBD1|once|TRBJ1-5|TRBV30
CAWSRTGGKQPQHF
TGTGCCTGGAGCCGGACAGGGGGCAAACAGCCCCAGCATTTT
>-|-|TRBJ2-7|TRBV18
CASSPFTDSYEQYF
TGTGCCAGCTCACCCTTTACAGACTCCTACGAGCAGTACTTC